What follows are 24 T cell receptor beta chains derived from one specimen sequenced in a study of human T cells and chemical hapten exposure. Indicated time point: patch test 2, 6 weeks after DPC sensitization. The treatment: therapeutic diphenylcyclopropenone sensitization with weekly scalp DPC. MiXCR, applied by TCRdb to the RACE reads, yields one record per CDR3 protein. This table holds some 81,000 distinct CDR3 sequences, under 14% found once. The source was whole blood, collected in connection with sensitization to the hapten diphenylcyclopropenone (DPC). The receptors stem from a man aged 18-30 years with alopecia areata. Some clones in this sample may be carry-over from other donors' samples.

In its sample, this clonotype was seen a few times. The chain joins TRBV6-5 to TRBJ2-1; TRBD1 matches at 7 bases. The junction had 12 bases not matched to a gene; V was cut back by 6 bases and J by 7 bases. The germline CDR1 and CDR2 sequences are MNHEY and SVGAGI. The CDR3 covers 15 residues. CDR3 coding DNA: TGTGCCAGCAGCTCTATAAGACAGGGTCAGAATGAGCAGTTCTTC. It is translated as CASSSIRQGQNEQFF.

This clonotype has just a few counts. This chain connects TRBV4-3 to TRBJ2-1; D uncertain. The length of the CDR3 is 15 residues. CDR1 is LGHNA and CDR2 is YSLEER in the germline V gene. Trimming shortened V by 0 bases and J by 9 bases, and 15 bases separated the two germline ends. The CDR3 loop reads CASSQDLDGHAEQFF. CDR3 nucleotide sequence: TGCGCCAGCAGCCAAGATTTAGATGGGCACGCTGAGCAGTTCTTC.

This clonotype came up many times. The chain links TRBV6-2 or TRBV6-3 to TRBJ2-7, with 8 bases that match TRBD1. V was clipped by 7 bases and J by 5 bases; unmatched bases: 16. CDR1 is MNHEY and CDR2 is SVGEGT in the germline V gene. The CDR3 loop spans 16 amino acids. Written as DNA, the CDR3 is TGTGCCAGCACCTTGGAGCCGGACAGGGTAAGAAACGAGCAGTACTTC. This encodes CASTLEPDRVRNEQYF.

There are many counts of this clonotype. V and J are TRBV9 and TRBJ2-1; TRBD1 matches at 7 bases. The V segment lost 0 bases and the J segment 4 bases; nucleotides outside the gene matches: 10. There are 17 residues in the CDR3. Germline CDR1 SGDLS, CDR2 YYNGEE. For the CDR3, the DNA is TGTGCCAGCAGCGTAGGAATAGGGGGCCACCTTTACAATGAGCAGTTCTTC. It is translated as CASSVGIGGHLYNEQFF.

This clonotype was seen at least ten times. The J gene is TRBJ2-1, the V gene TRBV4-3, with TRBD2 identical over 15 bases. The CDR3 sequence is 17 residues long. Germline loops: CDR1 LGHNA, CDR2 YSLEER. With 3 bases clipped from V and 3 bases from J, the junction kept 3 bases outside the gene matches. The CDR3, as DNA: TGCGCCAGCAGCCAGGGACTAGCGGGGGGCAGCTACAATGAGCAGTTCTTC. This gives the protein CASSQGLAGGSYNEQFF.

This clonotype was detected a few times. V gene TRBV29-1 combines with J gene TRBJ2-5, with 8 bases matching TRBD1. Unmatched junction bases numbered 8, after V lost 6 bases and J lost 5 bases. The CDR3 has 13 amino acids. Germline V CDR1 and CDR2: SQVTM, ANQGSEA. CDR3 sequence: CSVAGQGVETQYF. The CDR3 DNA is TGCAGCGTCGCAGGACAGGGTGTTGAGACCCAGTACTTC.

The rearrangement joins TRBV3-1 to TRBJ2-1; 10 bases fit TRBD2. The germline V gene has CDR1 LGHDT and CDR2 YNNKEL (reference sequence). This CDR3 spans 15 amino acids. V was clipped by 1 base and J by 6 bases; unmatched bases: 3. CDR3 loop: CASSQGLAGVNEQFF. Written as DNA, the CDR3 is TGTGCCAGCAGCCAAGGTCTAGCGGGGGTCAATGAGCAGTTCTTC.

This clonotype has at least ten counts. The V and J genes are TRBV7-2 and TRBJ2-3; D is perhaps TRBD2 (5 bases). The CDR3 extends over 14 amino acids. The V and J ends lost 5 bases and 3 bases respectively, with 12 bases between them. CDR1 is SGHTA, CDR2 FQGNSA, per germline. Here the CDR3 reads CASSKIALTDTQYF. In nucleotides, the CDR3 is TGTGCCAGCAGCAAAATAGCGTTGACAGATACGCAGTATTTT.

This clonotype showed up many times. The chain links TRBV9 to TRBJ2-2, with unresolved D. Trimming removed 2 bases at V and 4 bases at J, with 9 bases between. The CDR3 sequence is 14 residues long. Germline V lookup: CDR1 SGDLS, CDR2 YYNGEE. CDR3 DNA: TGTGCCAGCAGCGTTACCAGTCGCACCGGGGAGCTGTTTTTT. This codes for CASSVTSRTGELFF.

A few counts support this clonotype. V is TRBV27 and J is TRBJ1-5; no firm D call. Trimming removed 6 bases at V and 6 bases at J, with 15 bases between. The CDR3 loop spans 14 amino acids. Germline CDR1 MNHEY, CDR2 SMNVEV (reference sequence). CDR3 amino acids: CASRANGGGQPQHF. DNA for the CDR3: TGTGCCAGCAGGGCGAATGGCGGTGGTCAGCCCCAGCATTTT.

This clonotype has ten or more counts. The chain uses TRBV7-3 and TRBJ1-1, with D unclear. V shed 4 bases and J shed 1 base, with 7 bases lying between them. This CDR3 is 13 amino acids long. In germline, CDR1 is SGHTA, CDR2 FQGTGA. The CDR3 coding sequence is TGTGCCAGCAGCTACGGCGGGAACACTGAAGCTTTCTTT. It yields the protein CASSYGGNTEAFF. Full variable domain (missing parts from reference TRBV7-3 and TRBJ1-1): GAGVSQTPSNKVTEKGKYVELRCDPISGHTALYWYRQSLGQGPEFLIYFQGTGAADDSGLPNDRFFAVRPEGSVSTLKIQRTERGDSAVYLCASSYGGNTEAFFGQGTRLTVV.

V usage is TRBV7-6 and J usage is TRBJ2-5; 13 bases match TRBD2. After removal of 6 bases from V and 5 bases from J, the junction contained 6 bases not matched to a gene. The CDR3 is made up of 15 amino acids. The germline gives CDR1 SGHVS, CDR2 FNYEAQ. CDR3 DNA: TGTGCCAGCAGAAAACTAGCGGGGGGGCCGGAGACCCAGTACTTC. Translation gives CASRKLAGGPETQYF. The entire variable domain, with the rest obtained from reference TRBV7-6 and TRBJ2-5, is as follows: GAGVSQSPRYKVTKRGQDVALRCDPISGHVSLYWYRQALGQGPEFLTYFNYEAQQDKSGLPNDRFSAERPEGSISTLTIQRTEQRDSAMYRCASRKLAGGPETQYFGPGTRLLVL.

The chain links TRBV7-7 to TRBJ2-2, with a tentative D call TRBD1 (5 bases). Trimming took 1 base from V and 9 from J, leaving 12 bases between them. Per germline, CDR1 SSHAT and CDR2 FNYEAQ (reference sequence). The CDR3 sequence is 14 residues long. DNA for the CDR3: TGTGCCAGCAGCTTAGGAAGGACACCGAGGGAGCTGTTTTTT. Translating it yields CASSLGRTPRELFF.

This clonotype was observed at least ten times. CDR3 amino acids: CASRRGQETQYF. CDR3 bases: TGTGCCAGCAGGAGGGGGCAAGAGACCCAGTACTTC. V is TRBV6-2 or TRBV6-3 and J is TRBJ2-5; tentatively, D is TRBD1 (6 bases). V was pared by 6 bases and J by 2 bases, with 7 bases between. Germline assignment: CDR1 MNHEY and CDR2 SVGEGT. This CDR3 has 12 amino acids.

This clonotype appeared many times. The J gene is TRBJ2-2, the V gene TRBV7-6; D remains unclear. Germline-derived CDR1 and CDR2 are SGHVS and FNYEAQ. V lost 1 base and J lost 5, with 5 bases in between. There are 13 residues in the CDR3. Here the CDR3 reads CASSLGSTGELFF. CDR3 nucleotides: TGTGCCAGCAGCTTAGGGTCGACCGGGGAGCTGTTTTTT.

This clonotype occurred once. The chain employs TRBV10-3 and TRBJ2-7; perhaps TRBD1 as D (6 bases). This CDR3 comprises 12 residues. With 10 bases removed from V and 4 bases from J, the gap between germline ends came to 14 bases. Germline lookup yields CDR1 ENHRY and CDR2 SYGVKD. The CDR3 sequence: CATRTEAYEQYV. The CDR3 bases are TGTGCCACCAGGACAGAGGCTTACGAGCAGTACGTC.

J is TRBJ2-7 and V is TRBV20-1, with D uncertain. CDR1 is DFQATT, CDR2 SNEGSKA, per germline (reference sequence). CDR3 length: 10 amino acids. Trimming stripped 6 bases from V and 6 bases from J, with 9 bases between. As DNA, the CDR3 is TGCAGTGCCAGCGCCGGCGAGCAGTACTTC. This codes for CSASAGEQYF.

This sequence joins TRBV7-2 and TRBJ1-6, with no clear D. In germline, CDR1 is SGHTA, CDR2 FQGNSA. This CDR3 region has 15 residues. Between the trimmed V and J ends, which lost 1 base and 10 bases, there was a span of 14 bases. The CDR3 DNA reads TGTGCCAGCAGCTTAGTCCCTACAGCGGACTCACCCCTCCACTTT. It yields the protein CASSLVPTADSPLHF.

This chain joins TRBV7-2 and TRBJ2-5, with unresolved D. Germline CDR1 and CDR2: SGHTA and FQGNSA. Trimming shortened V by 8 bases and J by 4 bases, and 14 bases separated the two germline ends. The CDR3 contains 13 residues. The CDR3 DNA reads as TGTGCCAGCGGCAGAGCAGATCTAGAGACCCAGTACTTC. Translated, it gives CASGRADLETQYF.

This clonotype was counted ten times or more. The chain carries TRBV9 and TRBJ2-2, with D unresolved. This CDR3 is built from 16 residues. Germline CDR1 is SGDLS and CDR2 is YYNGEE. V lost 0 bases and J lost 0, with 9 bases in between. CDR3 loop: CASSVGHSTNTGELFF. The CDR3 DNA reads as TGTGCCAGCAGCGTAGGACACTCAACGAACACCGGGGAGCTGTTTTTT.

V and J are TRBV20-1 and TRBJ2-5; no definite D call. The CDR3 extends over 15 amino acids. Germline CDR1 DFQATT, CDR2 SNEGSKA (reference sequence). V lost 6 bases, J lost 4 bases, and 21 bases lay in between. CDR3 coding DNA: TGCAGTGCAATCAACAGTGCCCGAGCCCGAGAGACCCAGTACTTC. This translates into CSAINSARARETQYF.

At least ten counts were recorded for this clonotype. The chain joins TRBV29-1 to TRBJ2-7, with 9 nucleotides matching TRBD1. Germline assignment: CDR1 SQVTM and CDR2 ANQGSEA. The junction had 9 bases not matched to a gene; V was cut back by 3 bases and J by 9 bases. This CDR3 has 13 amino acids. The CDR3 nucleotides read TGCAGCGTTGATTTGGGACAGGGTTCTGGGCAGTACTTC. It yields the protein CSVDLGQGSGQYF.

The V and J genes are TRBV5-1 and TRBJ1-4; D possibly corresponds to TRBD1 (6 bases). The germline V gene encodes CDR1 SGHRS and CDR2 YFSETQ. V lost 4 bases, J lost 4 bases, and 17 bases lay in between. CDR3 length equals 16 residues. CDR3 in DNA: TGCGCCAGCAGCCAAAATACAGGGCGGATTAATGAAAAACTGTTTTTT. As protein: CASSQNTGRINEKLFF.

This clonotype was detected ten times or more. The CDR3 loop reads CASSPATDYGYTF. The CDR3 DNA sequence: TGCGCCAGCAGCCCAGCAACAGACTATGGCTACACCTTC. The J gene is TRBJ1-2, the V gene TRBV4-3, with unresolved D. The CDR3 length is 13 residues. Germline lookup yields CDR1 LGHNA and CDR2 YSLEER. V was clipped by 4 bases and J by 3 bases, with 9 bases between them.